A selection of T cell receptor beta chains follows, all from one sample in a study of cytomegalovirus exposure and HLA in healthy donors. The assay was immunoSEQ multiplex PCR, and TCRdb's table has in-frame clones only and misses some. Here the sample spans tens of thousands of clones, 73% being singletons. The source material was PBMCs. These receptors all come from a man aged 50 or older in good health and CMV-seronegative. CDR3s include the opening cysteine and the closing phenylalanine or tryptophan. D genes are given only for firm matches. Clone size is stated in some rows and not others, as once, few, many or a class when expanded.

TRBJ2-3 | TRBD2 | once | TRBV4-1 | TGCGCCAGCAAAGACTTCGGGGGGGGAGACACGCAGTATTTT | CASKDFGGGDTQYF
TRBJ2-5 | TRBD1 | few | TRBV27 | TGTGCCAGCAGCCAGGGACAGGGAAGGGGAAAGCAGGCTGGTGAGACCCAGTACTTC | CASSQGQGRGKQAGETQYF
TRBJ2-7 | NA | NA | TRBV4-1 | TGCGCCAGCAGCCCGGGCACAACAGGGTACGTCTACGAGCAGTACTTC | CASSPGTTGYVYEQYF
TRBJ2-7 | NA | NA | TRBV5-6 | TGTGCCAGCAGCTCCCGGGACTCCAATAGCCACGAGCAGTACTTC | CASSSRDSNSHEQYF
TRBJ2-7 | TRBD2 | NA | TRBV11-2 | TGTGCCAGCAGCCTCACGGCGGGGGGTTGGTCCTACGAGCAGTACTTC | CASSLTAGGWSYEQYF
TRBJ2-5 | NA | NA | TRBV2 | TGTGCCAGCAGGCAATCAGGGGCCTCAACTCAAGAGACCCAGTACTTC | CASRQSGASTQETQYF
TRBJ2-7 | TRBD2 | NA | TRBV7-3 | TGTGCCAGCAGCCCTAGCGGGCCAGCCTACGAGCAGTACTTC | CASSPSGPAYEQYF
TRBJ2-2 | TRBD2 | NA | TRBV2 | TGTGCCAGCATGAGGACTAGCGGGGCGAACACCGGGGAGCTGTTTTTT | CASMRTSGANTGELFF
TRBJ1-3 | TRBD1 | NA | TRBV10-3 | TGTGCCACCCTTCGCCCCGGGACAGGGCAACTTCCTTCTGGAAACACCATATATTTT | CATLRPGTGQLPSGNTIYF
TRBJ2-1 | TRBD1 | few | TRBV19 | TGTGCCAGTAGTATAGACAGGGGGAGCTACAATGAGCAGTTCTTC | CASSIDRGSYNEQFF
TRBJ1-6 | TRBD1 | NA | TRBV19 | TGTGCCAGCAGACAGGGAATGTCGGGGACCCTCCACTTT | CASRQGMSGTLHF
TRBJ2-6 | NA | few | TRBV9 | TGTGCCAGCAGCGTAGGCCAGGCGTACTTGCACTCTGGGGCCAACGTCCTGACTTTC | CASSVGQAYLHSGANVLTF
TRBJ2-7 | NA | NA | TRBV6-1 | TGTGCCAGCAGTGAACGCGACTACGAGCAGTACTTC | CASSERDYEQYF
TRBJ2-5 | NA | NA | TRBV11-2 | TGTGCCAGCAGCTTAGGCGGGGCCCAAGAGACCCAGTACTTC | CASSLGGAQETQYF
TRBJ2-7 | TRBD1 | NA | TRBV13 | TGTGCCAGCAGCTCGGGACAGGGCAGCTCCGAGCAGTACTTC | CASSSGQGSSEQYF
TRBJ1-4 | TRBD1 | few | TRBV10-2 | TGCGCCAGCAGTCCCGGGACAGGTACAACGACTAATGAAAAACTGTTTTTT | CASSPGTGTTTNEKLFF
TRBJ1-4 | TRBD1 | NA | TRBV5-4 | TGTGCCAGCAGCCTCGCCCAGGGGGCGTTTGTTGAAAAACTGTTTTTT | CASSLAQGAFVEKLFF
TRBJ2-5 | NA | few | TRBV30 | TGTGCCTGGAGGGACCGGAAGAGGGCCGGGGAGACCCAGTACTTC | CAWRDRKRAGETQYF
TRBJ1-5 | TRBD1 | NA | TRBV18 | TGTGCCAGCTCACCGGCCACAGGGGGCAATCAGCCCCAGCATTTT | CASSPATGGNQPQHF
TRBJ2-5 | NA | few | TRBV21-1 | TGTGCCAGCAGCAAGACCCCGGGACAAAAAGAGACCCAGTACTTC | CASSKTPGQKETQYF
TRBJ2-4 | TRBD2 | NA | TRBV29-1 | TGCAGCGTTGGGTCGGAGCGGGGAAACATTCAGTACTTC | CSVGSERGNIQYF
TRBJ2-1 | TRBD2 | NA | TRBV6-4 | TGTGCCAGCACCGGGGAGGGTCTAGCGGGTAATGAGCAGTTCTTC | CASTGEGLAGNEQFF
TRBJ2-1 | TRBD1 | NA | TRBV6-5 | TGTGCCAGTATCAAACAGGGGAATAATGAGCAGTTCTTC | CASIKQGNNEQFF
TRBJ2-5 | TRBD2 | NA | TRBV10-2 | TGCGCCAGCAGTGAGGGCGGGGGTGGCGTCCAAGAGACCCAGTACTTC | CASSEGGGGVQETQYF
TRBJ2-2 | TRBD1 | NA | TRBV19 | TGTGCCAGTAGTTCAGGGGGAAGGTTAGGAACCGGGGAGCTGTTTTTT | CASSSGGRLGTGELFF
TRBJ2-5 | TRBD1 | few | TRBV9 | TGTGCCAGCAGCCCACGACAGGGGTCAGAGACCCAGTACTTC | CASSPRQGSETQYF
TRBJ2-3 | NA | NA | TRBV2 | TGTGCCAGCAGTGAAGACAGGGGACTCACAGATACGCAGTATTTT | CASSEDRGLTDTQYF
TRBJ1-2 | NA | NA | TRBV29-1 | TGCAGCGCCAGGCGCAGGGCAGCTGGCTACACCTTC | CSARRRAAGYTF
TRBJ2-7 | TRBD1 | NA | TRBV7-9 | TGTGCCAGCAGCTCCAAGACAGGGATGGGCTACGAGCAGTACTTC | CASSSKTGMGYEQYF
TRBJ1-1 | TRBD1 | NA | TRBV5-4 | TGTGCCAGTAGTCCTCGGCCGGGACAGCAGGGCTACACTGAAGCTTTCTTT | CASSPRPGQQGYTEAFF
TRBJ2-7 | TRBD2 | NA | TRBV6-5 | TGTGCCAGCGGGAGGGCTCGGAGGACATACGAGCAGTACTTC | CASGRARRTYEQYF
TRBJ2-4 | TRBD2 | NA | TRBV6-5 | TGTGCCAGCAGTTACGGACTAGCGGGGGCGGGGAACATTCAGTACTTC | CASSYGLAGAGNIQYF
TRBJ1-2 | NA | NA | TRBV30 | TGTGCCTGGCTGGACGGAGGGTCTTGGTATGGCTACACCTTC | CAWLDGGSWYGYTF
TRBJ2-3 | NA | NA | TRBV19 | TGTGCCACCAAAAGGGGTCAGACCACAGATACGCAGTATTTT | CATKRGQTTDTQYF
TRBJ2-4 | TRBD2 | NA | TRBV5-1 | TGCGCCAGCAGACCCTCAACCCTCACTAGCGGGGAAAACATTCAGTACTTC | CASRPSTLTSGENIQYF
TRBJ1-2 | NA | NA | TRBV27 | TGTGCCAGCAGTTTCCTAGGGCAGGGGGGCTACACCTTC | CASSFLGQGGYTF
TRBJ2-3 | NA | NA | TRBV4-1 | TGCGCCAGCAGCCAAAGGACAGCTAGCACAGATACGCAGTATTTT | CASSQRTASTDTQYF
TRBJ2-3 | NA | NA | TRBV5-1 | TGCGCCAGCAGCCCGCGAGGGGGGGTACCACAGATAGGGCAGTATTTT | CASSPRGGVPQIGQYF
TRBJ2-7 | NA | NA | TRBV7-8 | TGTGCCAGCAGCTTAGCGCGCTACGAGCAGTACTTC | CASSLARYEQYF
TRBJ2-3 | NA | NA | TRBV5-1 | TGCGCCAGCAGCTTGGAGGAGGGAGGCACAGATACGCAGTATTTT | CASSLEEGGTDTQYF
TRBJ2-2 | TRBD1 | once | TRBV7-8 | TGTGCCAGCAGCATCGACAGGGCAGGGAACACCGGGGAGCTGTTTTTT | CASSIDRAGNTGELFF
TRBJ2-2 | NA | NA | TRBV5-1 | TGCGCCAGCAGCTTCTTTGGCCCGAACACCGGGGAGCTGTTTTTT | CASSFFGPNTGELFF
TRBJ2-1 | NA | NA | TRBV6-5 | TGTGCCAGCAGTTCCCGGGGGACCAACAATGAGCAGTTCTTC | CASSSRGTNNEQFF
TRBJ2-7 | NA | NA | TRBV10-2 | TGCGCCAGCAGAACCACAGGGTACGAGCAGTACTTC | CASRTTGYEQYF
TRBJ2-7 | TRBD1 | NA | TRBV5-5 | TGTGCCAGCAGCTGGGGGACAGGGACCTACGAGCAGTACTTC | CASSWGTGTYEQYF
TRBJ2-2 | TRBD1 | NA | TRBV5-1 | TGCGCCAGCAGCTTGGAACAGGGGGCTGGGGCCGGGGAGCTGTTTTTT | CASSLEQGAGAGELFF
TRBJ2-3 | TRBD2 | NA | TRBV6-1 | TGTGCCAGCATTTTAGCGGGGAACACAGATACGCAGTATTTT | CASILAGNTDTQYF
TRBJ1-1 | NA | NA | TRBV28 | TGTGCCAGCAGTTTGTTGGCGAACACTGAAGCTTTCTTT | CASSLLANTEAFF
TRBJ1-1 | NA | NA | TRBV4-1 | TGCGCCAGCAGCCAAGTAACAGCTAACACTGAAGCTTTCTTT | CASSQVTANTEAFF
TRBJ2-7 | TRBD2 | NA | TRBV6-1 | TGTGCCAGCAGTGAAGGGAGTCTAGCGGGGGCAGAGCAGTACTTC | CASSEGSLAGAEQYF
TRBJ2-1 | TRBD2 | few | TRBV6-5 | TGTGCCAGCAGTTCCGGGGGACTAGCAAGTAAGGAGCAGTTCTTC | CASSSGGLASKEQFF
TRBJ2-5 | NA | NA | TRBV5-1 | TGCGCCAGCAGCTACTTCAGGCTCCAAGAGACCCAGTACTTC | CASSYFRLQETQYF
TRBJ2-1 | NA | NA | TRBV5-1 | TGCGCCAGCAGCTTGGTGGGGGGGCGCAATGAGCAGTTCTTC | CASSLVGGRNEQFF